The 2 T cell receptor beta chains in this list originate from one sample, sequenced in a study of blood T cell repertoires in COVID-19. TCRdb's copy holds only in-frame clones and misses some; the assay was immunoSEQ multiplex PCR. Of over 35,000 clones listed, roughly four fifths are singletons. The specimen sequenced was peripheral blood. The receptors originated from a human donor with acute or convalescent COVID-19. The donor label of this sample is uncertain.

Only one count was recorded for this clone. V and J are TRBV25-1 and TRBJ1-2, with D maybe TRBD1 (6 bases). V lost 5 bases to trimming and J lost 6 bases, with 13 bases between them. Germline V gives CDR1 MGHDK, CDR2 SYGVNS. This CDR3 has 13 residues. The CDR3 loop is CASSHTGHDGYTF. The CDR3 DNA follows: TGTGCCAGCAGTCATACAGGGCATGATGGCTACACCTTC.

This clone was detected once. The chain is built from TRBV6-5 and TRBJ2-5; the D gene is possibly TRBD2 (6 bases). Looked up from germline, CDR1 is MNHEY and CDR2 is SVGAGI. Trimming cost V 0 bases and J 7 bases, with 15 bases left between them. This CDR3 is 15 amino acids long. The CDR3 nucleotides read TGTGCCAGCAGTTACTCTGGAGGGAGGTCAGGGACCCAGTACTTC. This translates into CASSYSGGRSGTQYF.